These T cell receptor beta chains were read from a single sample in a study of post-analysis software for immune sequencing data. TCRdb redid the calling of the PCR reads with MiXCR, one entry per CDR3 protein. The sample includes hundreds of thousands of distinct CDR3 sequences, 40% to 50% of them seen just once. What was sequenced was blood. Receptor source: a girl under 18 with multiple sclerosis. Both conserved end residues are part of each CDR3. Fields, in order: V gene, clone size, J gene, D gene, CDR3 protein. The D gene is left open where the match is weak. Expanded clones are given a class, and other clones once, few, many or no size at all.

TRBV7-9,NA,NA,NA,CASSLSGSENIQYF
TRBV18,once,TRBJ2-3,NA,CASSFALGADTQYF
TRBV20-1,NA,TRBJ1-1,NA,CSAPGPYTEAFF
TRBV20-1,NA,TRBJ2-5,NA,CSASGGALGETQYF
TRBV12-3/TRBV12-4,few,TRBJ2-6,TRBD2,CASRLTSAPSNVLTF
TRBV15,NA,TRBJ2-3,TRBD1,CATSPRQGTPDTQYF
TRBV12-3/TRBV12-4,NA,TRBJ2-1,NA,CASNSGFGKGGFF
TRBV27,NA,NA,TRBD2,CASSFSGGGSYEQYF
TRBV24-1,few,TRBJ1-5,NA,CATSDLRADQPQHF
TRBV7-9,few,TRBJ1-1,TRBD1,CASSYKPGTGNTEAFF
TRBV7-2,few,TRBJ2-7,NA,CASSEKQGIPYEQYF
TRBV4-1,NA,TRBJ1-5,TRBD1,CASSQPPDRGYQPQHF
TRBV20-1,few,TRBJ1-1,NA,CSAGGGGHRVTEAFF
TRBV7-4,few,TRBJ1-2,TRBD1,CASRPPETGGANYGYTF
TRBV4-2,few,TRBJ2-7,NA,CASSHLASYEQYF
TRBV12-3/TRBV12-4,NA,NA,NA,CASSLGGGGRETQYF
TRBV6-6,NA,TRBJ1-6,NA,CASSVMGGRGNSPLHF
TRBV11-3,NA,TRBJ2-4,NA,CASSLQARPNDIQYF
TRBV3-1,NA,TRBJ2-1,NA,CASSQELLMRSNEQFF
TRBV6-5,few,TRBJ2-1,TRBD2,CASSYLAGNNEQFF
TRBV12-3/TRBV12-4,once,TRBJ1-1,TRBD1,CASSHPRTGGNTEAFF
TRBV5-1,few,TRBJ2-7,TRBD1,CASTKDRGPYEQYF
TRBV6-1,NA,TRBJ2-2,TRBD1,CASSQQGDTGELFF
TRBV4-2,NA,TRBJ2-5,NA,CASSQSGQETQYF
TRBV7-6,NA,TRBJ1-1,NA,CASRPRGGLVLNTEAFF
TRBV27,once,TRBJ1-2,NA,CASRSTGFGGYTF
TRBV9,NA,NA,TRBD2,CASRPGLAGTETQYF
TRBV20-1,once,TRBJ2-7,TRBD2,CSATPSLAVHSYEQYF
TRBV4-1,few,TRBJ2-1,NA,CASSQASQRGGNEQFF
TRBV29-1,NA,TRBJ1-2,NA,CSVDHGGGYTF
TRBV12-3/TRBV12-4,NA,TRBJ1-2,NA,CASSFGDSNYGYTF
TRBV5-1,few,TRBJ1-5,NA,CASSLGPQGSNQPQHF
TRBV5-1,NA,NA,NA,CASSWGRGRFNEQYF
TRBV12-3/TRBV12-4,many,TRBJ2-7,NA,CASSLGLGVSYEQYF
TRBV4-1,few,TRBJ2-3,NA,CASEAMDTQYF
TRBV27,few,TRBJ1-2,NA,CASSLYWGNYGYTF
TRBV7-2,NA,TRBJ2-2,NA,CASIGGTVNTGELFF
TRBV10-3,NA,TRBJ2-3,NA,CAISTGTGSDTQYF
TRBV27,NA,TRBJ2-7,NA,CASSFRGIHEQYF
TRBV12-3/TRBV12-4,NA,TRBJ1-1,TRBD1,CTSSTPTRTGWGEAFF
TRBV5-4,NA,TRBJ2-7,TRBD2,CASSDGLAGYSGGEQYF
TRBV5-6,NA,NA,TRBD1,CASSLAPGQGAHEQYF
TRBV29-1,few,TRBJ2-3,NA,CSVPSPTDTQYF
TRBV6-4,few,TRBJ2-1,TRBD2,CASSDSGLAGAWQFF
TRBV2,NA,TRBJ2-5,TRBD2,CASSVTSGGAYNEQYF
TRBV12-3/TRBV12-4,few,TRBJ2-7,TRBD1,CASSQTGVMSYEQYF
TRBV7-2,few,TRBJ2-7,NA,CASSLNPSYYEQYF
TRBV5-1,NA,TRBJ2-1,TRBD2,CASSYGIRSSGKSSYNEQFF
TRBV6-2/TRBV6-3,NA,TRBJ2-7,NA,CASSTSLYEQYF
TRBV28,once,TRBJ1-5,TRBD1,CASSLRQGAIVNQPQHF
TRBV9,NA,TRBJ2-1,TRBD2,CASSVRREGHEQFF
TRBV5-1,few,TRBJ1-5,NA,CASSLAGANNQPQHF
TRBV18,NA,TRBJ2-5,NA,CASSPPRKGETQYF
TRBV7-2,few,TRBJ2-3,TRBD1,CASSLDRGWDTQYF
TRBV11-3,NA,TRBJ2-1,NA,CASSLAAGNNEQFF
TRBV29-1,NA,TRBJ2-7,NA,CSVGNNNYEQYF
TRBV25-1,few,TRBJ2-6,NA,CASQDRTLSGANVLTF